These T cell receptor beta chains were read from a single sample in a study of blood T cell repertoires in COVID-19. Measured with immunoSEQ multiplex PCR; TCRdb has only the in-frame clones, and not every one. The sample carries about 230,000 clones, approximately 88% recorded once. Sequencing input: peripheral blood. The receptors stem from a man between 40 and 49 years old with acute or convalescent COVID-19. The CDR3 runs from the conserved cysteine through the conserved F or W. D genes are given only for firm matches. Not every row has a clone size; where given, it reads once, few, many or a size class.

TRBV11-2,.,.,TRBJ2-1,CASSIWTTSSYNEQFF,TGTGCCAGCAGCATTTGGACTACTAGCTCCTACAATGAGCAGTTCTTC
TRBV27,.,.,TRBJ2-2,CASRPGLANTGELFF,TGTGCCAGCAGGCCGGGACTGGCGAACACCGGGGAGCTGTTTTTT
TRBV6-6,.,few,TRBJ1-1,CASSYQGTSNTEAFF,TGTGCCAGCAGTTACCAAGGGACATCCAACACTGAAGCTTTCTTT
TRBV10-3,TRBD1,.,TRBJ1-2,CAISEPKTGNYGYTF,TGTGCCATCAGTGAGCCCAAGACAGGGAACTATGGCTACACCTTC
TRBV5-1,.,.,TRBJ1-5,CASSLGGTGNQPQHF,TGCGCCAGCAGCTTGGGGGGCACGGGCAATCAGCCCCAGCATTTT
TRBV7-2,.,.,TRBJ2-4,CASSLQGQVFDKNIQYF,TGTGCCAGCAGCTTACAGGGACAAGTTTTTGACAAAAACATTCAGTACTTC
TRBV5-1,.,.,TRBJ1-1,CASSLVRPGAVAEAFF,TGCGCCAGCAGCTTGGTAAGGCCGGGTGCGGTGGCTGAAGCTTTCTTT
TRBV7-9,TRBD2,.,TRBJ2-7,CASSSTSGTYEQYF,TGTGCCAGCAGCTCGACTAGCGGAACCTACGAGCAGTACTTC
TRBV6-6,.,.,TRBJ1-1,CASSYSRHLNTEAFF,TGTGCCAGCAGTTACTCACGACATTTGAACACTGAAGCTTTCTTT
TRBV4-2,TRBD2,.,TRBJ2-2,CASSQENLAGVPGELFF,TGTGCCAGCAGCCAAGAAAATCTAGCGGGAGTACCCGGGGAGCTGTTTTTT
TRBV28,.,.,TRBJ1-5,CASSSLRDNQPQHF,TGTGCCAGCAGTTCCCTCAGGGATAACCAGCCCCAGCATTTT
TRBV9,.,few,TRBJ2-5,CASSVAGGRGETQYF,TGTGCCAGCAGCGTAGCAGGCGGAAGAGGGGAGACCCAGTACTTC
TRBV13,.,.,TRBJ2-7,CASSLSGGITYEQYF,TGTGCCAGCAGCTTAAGCGGCGGGATCACCTACGAGCAGTACTTC
TRBV10-3,.,.,TRBJ2-7,CAIRIGAGPYEQYF,TGTGCCATCAGAATTGGAGCGGGTCCCTACGAGCAGTACTTC
TRBV3-1/TRBV3-2,TRBD1,.,TRBJ2-3,CASSQDPDRGITQYF,TGTGCCAGCAGCCAAGATCCTGACAGGGGTATTACGCAGTATTTT
TRBV5-4,TRBD2,.,TRBJ2-3,CASSSGLAGVLADTQYF,TGTGCCAGCAGCTCCGGACTAGCGGGAGTTTTGGCAGATACGCAGTATTTT
TRBV3-1/TRBV3-2,TRBD2,.,TRBJ2-3,CASSQGLAGEDTQYF,TGTGCCAGCAGCCAGGGACTAGCGGGAGAAGATACGCAGTATTTT
TRBV6-2/TRBV6-3,.,once,TRBJ1-5,CASSYPLRRDNQPQHF,TGTGCCAGCAGTTACCCCCTTCGGAGGGATAATCAGCCCCAGCATTTT
TRBV5-6,TRBD1,.,TRBJ2-7,CASSHSGTGSWEQYF,TGTGCCAGCAGCCATTCCGGGACAGGGAGCTGGGAGCAGTACTTC
TRBV6-6,.,.,TRBJ2-3,CASRLPGRPEGHTQYF,TGTGCCAGCAGACTACCCGGACGCCCCGAGGGCCATACGCAGTATTTT
TRBV9,.,once,TRBJ1-1,CASSPRPYGADTEAFF,TGTGCCAGCAGCCCTCGGCCCTATGGGGCAGACACTGAAGCTTTCTTT
TRBV7-9,TRBD1,.,TRBJ1-2,CASSVGQANYGYTF,TGTGCCAGCAGCGTGGGACAGGCTAACTATGGCTACACCTTC
TRBV6-2/TRBV6-3,TRBD1,.,TRBJ2-7,CASSYPTGGSYEQYF,TGTGCCAGCAGTTACCCCACAGGGGGTTCCTACGAGCAGTACTTC
TRBV5-3,TRBD2,.,TRBJ2-7,CARSLVEAGGLNEQYF,TGTGCCAGAAGCTTGGTAGAAGCGGGAGGATTAAACGAGCAGTACTTC
TRBV27,.,.,TRBJ1-5,CASSLSAEQPQHF,TGTGCCAGCAGTTTATCGGCGGAACAGCCCCAGCATTTT
TRBV18,TRBD2,.,TRBJ2-7,CASSPGLTVDEQYF,TGTGCCAGCTCTCCGGGACTAACGGTCGACGAGCAGTACTTC
TRBV28,TRBD2,.,TRBJ2-7,CASSLPTGGRRSQSSYEQYF,TGTGCCAGCAGTTTACCTACCGGGGGGAGGCGCAGTCAAAGCTCCTACGAGCAGTACTTC
TRBV24-1,.,.,TRBJ2-1,CATSDRGHEQFF,TGTGCCACCAGTGACAGGGGCCATGAGCAGTTCTTC
TRBV9,.,.,TRBJ2-3,CASSVGSVLTDTQYF,TGTGCCAGCAGCGTAGGGTCGGTCCTCACAGATACGCAGTATTTT
TRBV9,.,.,TRBJ1-1,CASSAGVVTEAFF,TGTGCCAGCAGCGCAGGGGTGGTCACTGAAGCTTTCTTT
TRBV5-1,TRBD1,.,TRBJ1-5,CASSRDRGGQPQHF,TGCGCCAGCAGCCGAGACAGGGGAGGTCAGCCCCAGCATTTT
TRBV7-9,.,.,TRBJ2-7,CASSFGGTGSYEQYF,TGTGCCAGCAGCTTTGGGGGGACTGGCTCCTACGAGCAGTACTTC
TRBV5-5,TRBD1,.,TRBJ1-1,CASSLGTGKAMGTEAFF,TGTGCCAGCAGCTTGGGGACAGGGAAAGCCATGGGCACTGAAGCTTTCTTT
TRBV6-1,TRBD1,.,TRBJ2-7,CASSEGPPGTGYSEYF,TGTGCCAGCAGTGAGGGTCCGCCCGGGACAGGGTATTCTGAGTACTTC
TRBV10-3,.,few,TRBJ2-7,CAISEPTGSGYEQYF,TGTGCCATCAGTGAGCCAACAGGGTCCGGGTACGAGCAGTACTTC
TRBV30,.,.,TRBJ1-6,CAWRLIGGNSPLHF,TGTGCCTGGAGGCTAATAGGGGGAAATTCACCCCTCCACTTT
TRBV19,.,.,TRBJ1-1,CASSTPGVAFF,TGTGCCAGTAGCACTCCGGGGGTCGCTTTCTTT